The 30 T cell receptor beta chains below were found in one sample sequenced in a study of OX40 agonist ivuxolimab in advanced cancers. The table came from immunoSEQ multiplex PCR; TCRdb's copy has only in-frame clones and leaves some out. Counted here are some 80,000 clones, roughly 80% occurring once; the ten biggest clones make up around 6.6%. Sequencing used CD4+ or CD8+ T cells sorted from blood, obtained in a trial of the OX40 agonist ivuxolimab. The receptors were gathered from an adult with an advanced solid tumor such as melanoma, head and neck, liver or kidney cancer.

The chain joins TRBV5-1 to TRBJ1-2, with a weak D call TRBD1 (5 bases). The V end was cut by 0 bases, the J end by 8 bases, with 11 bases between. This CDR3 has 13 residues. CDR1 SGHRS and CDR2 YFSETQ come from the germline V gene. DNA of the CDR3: TGCGCCAGCAGCTTGGAAGGGGTACAGGGCTACACCTTC. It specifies CASSLEGVQGYTF.

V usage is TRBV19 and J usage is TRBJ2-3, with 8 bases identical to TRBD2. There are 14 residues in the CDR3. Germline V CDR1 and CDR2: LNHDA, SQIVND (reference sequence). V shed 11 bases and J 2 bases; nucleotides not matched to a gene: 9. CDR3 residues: CAAAGARDTDTQYF. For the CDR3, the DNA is TGTGCCGCAGCGGGAGCTAGGGACACAGATACGCAGTATTTT.

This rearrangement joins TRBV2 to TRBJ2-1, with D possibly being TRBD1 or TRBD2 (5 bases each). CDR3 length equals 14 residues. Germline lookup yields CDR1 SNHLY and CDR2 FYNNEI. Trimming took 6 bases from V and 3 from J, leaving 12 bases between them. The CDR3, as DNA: TGTGCCAGCAGCTCCGGGACGGACTACAATGAGCAGTTCTTC. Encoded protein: CASSSGTDYNEQFF.

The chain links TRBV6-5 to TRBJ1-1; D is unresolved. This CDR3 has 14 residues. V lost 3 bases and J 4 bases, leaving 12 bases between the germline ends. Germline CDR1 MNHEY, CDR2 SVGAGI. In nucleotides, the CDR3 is TGTGCCAGCAGTTATGACGCCTGGGGCACTGAAGCTTTCTTT. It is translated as CASSYDAWGTEAFF.

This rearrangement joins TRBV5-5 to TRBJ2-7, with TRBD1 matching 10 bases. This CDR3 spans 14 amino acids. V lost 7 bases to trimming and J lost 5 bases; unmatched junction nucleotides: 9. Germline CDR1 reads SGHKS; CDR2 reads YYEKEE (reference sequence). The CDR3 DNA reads TGTGCCAGCGGGACGACAGGGGGCGTCGACGAGCAGTACTTC. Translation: CASGTTGGVDEQYF.

The CDR3 protein is CASSRTSGGYNEQFF. CDR3 nucleotides: TGTGCCAGCAGCCGAACTAGCGGGGGCTACAATGAGCAGTTCTTC. The chain employs TRBV27 and TRBJ2-1; 11 bases map to TRBD2. The CDR3 covers 15 residues. The germline CDR1 and CDR2 sequences are MNHEY and SMNVEV (reference sequence). The V and J ends lost 6 bases and 3 bases, in that order; junction bases with no gene match: 4.

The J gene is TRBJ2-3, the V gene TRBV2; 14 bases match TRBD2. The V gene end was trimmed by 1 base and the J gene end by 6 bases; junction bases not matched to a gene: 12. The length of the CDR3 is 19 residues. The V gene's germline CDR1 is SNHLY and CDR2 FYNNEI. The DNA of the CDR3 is TGTGCCAGCAGTGAAGGACTAGCGGGAGGGGTCGCCTCGCGGGATACGCAGTATTTT. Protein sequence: CASSEGLAGGVASRDTQYF. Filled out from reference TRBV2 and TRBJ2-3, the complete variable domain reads EPEVTQTPSHQVTQMGQEVILRCVPISNHLYFYWYRQILGQKVEFLVSFYNNEISEKSEIFDDQFSVERPDGSNFTLKIRSTKLEDSAMYFCASSEGLAGGVASRDTQYFGPGTRLTVL.

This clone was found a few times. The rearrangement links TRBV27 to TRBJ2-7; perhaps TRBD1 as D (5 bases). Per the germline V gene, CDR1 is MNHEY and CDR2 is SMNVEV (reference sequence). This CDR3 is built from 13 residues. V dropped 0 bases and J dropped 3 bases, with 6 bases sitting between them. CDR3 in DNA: TGTGCCAGCAGTTTATCAGGGGACTACGAGCAGTACTTC. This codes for CASSLSGDYEQYF.

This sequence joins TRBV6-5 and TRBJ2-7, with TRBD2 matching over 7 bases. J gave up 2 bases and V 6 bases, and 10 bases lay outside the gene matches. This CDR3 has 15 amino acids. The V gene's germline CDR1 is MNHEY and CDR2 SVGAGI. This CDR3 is CASRGAGEWAYEQYF. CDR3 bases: TGTGCCAGCAGAGGGGCGGGAGAATGGGCCTACGAGCAGTACTTC.

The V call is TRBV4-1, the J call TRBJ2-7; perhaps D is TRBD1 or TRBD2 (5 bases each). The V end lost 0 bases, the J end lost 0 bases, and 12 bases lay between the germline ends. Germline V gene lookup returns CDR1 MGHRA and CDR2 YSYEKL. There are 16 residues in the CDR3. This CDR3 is CASSQEGDPSSYEQYF. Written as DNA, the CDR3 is TGCGCCAGCAGCCAAGAAGGGGACCCATCCTCCTACGAGCAGTACTTC.

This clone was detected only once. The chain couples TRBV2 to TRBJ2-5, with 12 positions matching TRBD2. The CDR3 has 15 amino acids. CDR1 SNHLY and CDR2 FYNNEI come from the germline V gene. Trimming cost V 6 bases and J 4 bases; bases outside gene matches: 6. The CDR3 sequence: CASSPGLAGPETQYF. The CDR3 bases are TGTGCCAGCAGCCCTGGACTAGCGGGGCCAGAGACCCAGTACTTC.

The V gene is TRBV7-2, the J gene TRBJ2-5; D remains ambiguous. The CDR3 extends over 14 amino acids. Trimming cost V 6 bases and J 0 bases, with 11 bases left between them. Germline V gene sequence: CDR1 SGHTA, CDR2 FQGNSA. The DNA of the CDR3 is TGTGCCAGCAGTGCTGACTCGTACCAAGAGACCCAGTACTTC. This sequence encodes CASSADSYQETQYF.

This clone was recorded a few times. The CDR3 region is CASSRTVGGNTIYF. CDR3 nucleotides: TGTGCCAGCAGTAGGACGGTGGGTGGAAACACCATATATTTT. The rearrangement links TRBV6-5 to TRBJ1-3, with D uncertain. The CDR3 is 14 residues long. Per germline, CDR1 MNHEY and CDR2 SVGAGI. V was pared by 5 bases and J by 3 bases, with 11 bases between.

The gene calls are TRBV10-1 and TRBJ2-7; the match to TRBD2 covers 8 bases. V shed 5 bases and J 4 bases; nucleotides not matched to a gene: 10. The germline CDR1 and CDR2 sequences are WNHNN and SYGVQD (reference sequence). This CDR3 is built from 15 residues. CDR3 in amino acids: CASSPRGSGGYEQYF. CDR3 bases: TGCGCCAGCAGTCCCCGGGGGAGCGGGGGATACGAGCAGTACTTC.

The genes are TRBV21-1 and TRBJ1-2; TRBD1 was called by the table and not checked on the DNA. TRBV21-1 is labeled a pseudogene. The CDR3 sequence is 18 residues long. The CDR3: CASSKVAASTGTAIGYTF. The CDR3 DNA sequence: TGTGCCAGCAGCAAAGTAGCGGCTTCCACTGGGACAGCGATCGGCTACACCTTC.

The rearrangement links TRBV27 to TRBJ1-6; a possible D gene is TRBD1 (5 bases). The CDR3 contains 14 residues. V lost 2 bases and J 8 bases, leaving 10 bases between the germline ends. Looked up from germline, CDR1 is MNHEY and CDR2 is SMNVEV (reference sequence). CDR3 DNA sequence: TGTGCCAGCAGTTTAGTTCCCAGGGATTCACCCCTCCACTTT. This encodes CASSLVPRDSPLHF.

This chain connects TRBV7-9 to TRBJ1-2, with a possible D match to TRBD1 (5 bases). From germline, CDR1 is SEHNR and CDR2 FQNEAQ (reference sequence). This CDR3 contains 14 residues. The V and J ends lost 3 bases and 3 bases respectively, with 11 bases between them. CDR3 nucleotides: TGTGCCAGCAGCTTGGGCACGGGGGACTATGGCTACACCTTC. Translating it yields CASSLGTGDYGYTF.

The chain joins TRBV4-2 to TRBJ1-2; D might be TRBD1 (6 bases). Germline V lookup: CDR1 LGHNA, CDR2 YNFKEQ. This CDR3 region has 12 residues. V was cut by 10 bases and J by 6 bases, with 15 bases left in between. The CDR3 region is CATTGASDGYTF. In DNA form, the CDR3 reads TGTGCCACCACGGGGGCTTCGGATGGCTACACCTTC.

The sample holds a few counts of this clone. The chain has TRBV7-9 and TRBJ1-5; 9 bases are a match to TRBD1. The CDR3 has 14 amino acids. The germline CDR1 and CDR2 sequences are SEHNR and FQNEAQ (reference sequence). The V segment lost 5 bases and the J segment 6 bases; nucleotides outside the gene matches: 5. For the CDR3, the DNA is TGTGCCAGCAGCCCCGGACAGGGGAGTCAGCCCCAGCATTTT. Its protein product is CASSPGQGSQPQHF. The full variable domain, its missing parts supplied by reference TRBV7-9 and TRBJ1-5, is DTGVSQNPRHKITKRGQNVTFRCDPISEHNRLYWYRQTLGQGPEFLTYFQNEAQLEKSRLLSDRFSAERPKGSFSTLEIQRTEQGDSAMYLCASSPGQGSQPQHFGDGTRLSIL.

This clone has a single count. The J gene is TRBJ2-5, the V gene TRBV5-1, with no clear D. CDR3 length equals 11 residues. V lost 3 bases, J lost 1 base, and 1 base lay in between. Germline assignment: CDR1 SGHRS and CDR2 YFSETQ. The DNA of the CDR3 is TGCGCCAGCAGCTCCCAAGAGACCCAGTACTTC. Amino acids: CASSSQETQYF. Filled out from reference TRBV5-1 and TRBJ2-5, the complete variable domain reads KAGVTQTPRYLIKTRGQQVTLSCSPISGHRSVSWYQQTPGQGLQFLFEYFSETQRNKGNFPGRFSGRQFSNSRSEMNVSTLELGDSALYLCASSSQETQYFGPGTRLLVL.

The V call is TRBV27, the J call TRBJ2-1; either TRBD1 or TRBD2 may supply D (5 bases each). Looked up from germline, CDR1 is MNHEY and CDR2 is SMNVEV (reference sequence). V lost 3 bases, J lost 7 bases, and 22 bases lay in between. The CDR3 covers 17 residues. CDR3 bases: TGTGCCAGCAGTTTTGGTGTGGGCAGGGACCCTTCAAATGAGCAGTTCTTC. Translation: CASSFGVGRDPSNEQFF.

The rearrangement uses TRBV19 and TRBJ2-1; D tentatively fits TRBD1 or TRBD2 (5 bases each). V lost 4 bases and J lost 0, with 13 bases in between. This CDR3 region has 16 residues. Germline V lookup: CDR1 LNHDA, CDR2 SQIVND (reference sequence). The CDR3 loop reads CASSTSGRFSYNEQFF. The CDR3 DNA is TGTGCCAGTAGTACCTCGGGACGGTTCTCCTACAATGAGCAGTTCTTC.

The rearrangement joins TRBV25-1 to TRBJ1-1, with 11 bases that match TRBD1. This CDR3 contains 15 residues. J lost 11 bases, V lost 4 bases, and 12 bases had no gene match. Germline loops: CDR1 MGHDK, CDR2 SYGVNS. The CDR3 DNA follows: TGTGCCAGCAGTGGCCGGGACAGGGGGACGTTTGGGGCTTTCTTT. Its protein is CASSGRDRGTFGAFF.

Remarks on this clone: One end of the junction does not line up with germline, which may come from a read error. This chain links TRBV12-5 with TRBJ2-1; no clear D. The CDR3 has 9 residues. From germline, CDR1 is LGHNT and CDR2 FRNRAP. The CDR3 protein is CASGPPWIF. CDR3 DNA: TGTGCTAGTGGTCCCCCCTGGATCTTC.

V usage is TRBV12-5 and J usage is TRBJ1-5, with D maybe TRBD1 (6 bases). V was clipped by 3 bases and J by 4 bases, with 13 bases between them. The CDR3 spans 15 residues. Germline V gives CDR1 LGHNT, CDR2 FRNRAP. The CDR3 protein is CASGFGGGANQPQHF. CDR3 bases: TGTGCTAGTGGTTTTGGAGGGGGGGCAAATCAGCCCCAGCATTTT.

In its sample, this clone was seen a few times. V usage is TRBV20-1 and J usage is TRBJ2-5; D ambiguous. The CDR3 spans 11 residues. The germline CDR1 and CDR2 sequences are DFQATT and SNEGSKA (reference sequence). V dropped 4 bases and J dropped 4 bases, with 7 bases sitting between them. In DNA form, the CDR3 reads TGCAGTGCTAATTACGGAGAGACCCAGTACTTC. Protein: CSANYGETQYF.

The CDR3 DNA reads TGTGCCAGCAGGGGAGAGGGCTCCTATTATGGCTACACCTTC. It translates to CASRGEGSYYGYTF. The chain employs TRBV6-1 and TRBJ1-2; no reliable D call. Germline V CDR1 and CDR2: MNHNS, SASEGT. Trimming removed 6 bases at V and 5 bases at J, with 16 bases between. The CDR3 contains 14 residues.

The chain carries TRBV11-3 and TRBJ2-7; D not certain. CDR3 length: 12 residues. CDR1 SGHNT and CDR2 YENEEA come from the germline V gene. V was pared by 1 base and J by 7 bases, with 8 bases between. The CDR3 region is CASSLVQAEQYF. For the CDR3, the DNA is TGTGCCAGCAGCTTAGTTCAGGCAGAGCAGTACTTC.

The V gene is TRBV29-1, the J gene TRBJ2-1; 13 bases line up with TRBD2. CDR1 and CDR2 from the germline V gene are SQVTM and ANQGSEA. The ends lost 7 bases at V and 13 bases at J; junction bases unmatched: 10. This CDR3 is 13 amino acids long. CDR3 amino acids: CSGRLAGGRTQFF. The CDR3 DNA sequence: TGCAGCGGAAGACTAGCGGGAGGTCGTACTCAGTTCTTC.

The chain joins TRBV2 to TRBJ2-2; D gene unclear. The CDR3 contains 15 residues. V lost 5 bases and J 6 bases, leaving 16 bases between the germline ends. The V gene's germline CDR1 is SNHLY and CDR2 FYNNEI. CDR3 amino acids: CASSQDGAMAGELFF. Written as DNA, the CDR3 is TGTGCCAGCAGTCAAGACGGTGCGATGGCCGGGGAGCTGTTTTTT.